Listed below are T cell receptor beta chains from one sample, sequenced in a study of cytomegalovirus exposure and HLA in healthy donors. Measured with immunoSEQ multiplex PCR; TCRdb has only the in-frame clones, and not every one. The sample lists about 140,000 clones, 70% occurring once. Sequencing was performed on PBMCs. Receptors were obtained from a woman in her twenties or thirties in good health and CMV-seronegative. CDR3s include the opening cysteine and the closing phenylalanine or tryptophan. A D gene is named only where the DNA matches it firmly. Clone size is given for some rows only: seen once, a few or many times, or a class if the clone is expanded.

>-|TRBV19|TRBJ1-6|-
CASSTQEVYNSPLHF
TGTGCCAGTAGTACCCAGGAGGTATATAATTCACCCCTCCACTTT
>-|TRBV5-4|TRBJ1-1|few
CASSPRVNTEAFF
TGTGCCAGCAGCCCCAGGGTCAACACTGAAGCTTTCTTT
>-|TRBV30|TRBJ2-7|-
CAWSVQDEQYF
TGTGCCTGGAGTGTACAGGACGAGCAGTACTTC
>-|TRBV2|TRBJ2-4|-
CASGPGQLAKNIQYF
TGTGCCAGCGGCCCAGGACAGCTAGCCAAAAACATTCAGTACTTC
>-|TRBV7-6|TRBJ1-3|-
CASSSQTGIGSGNTIYF
TGTGCCAGCAGCTCTCAAACAGGGATAGGATCTGGAAACACCATATATTTT
>TRBD1|TRBV30|TRBJ2-7|once
CAWSSLGGSEQYF
TGTGCCTGGAGCTCGTTAGGGGGCTCCGAGCAGTACTTC
>TRBD1|TRBV30|TRBJ1-6|few
CAWNRGQVFGYNSPLHF
TGTGCCTGGAATCGGGGACAGGTCTTCGGCTATAATTCACCCCTCCACTTT
>-|TRBV10-2|TRBJ1-5|-
CASSESSVSQPQHF
TGCGCCAGCAGTGAGTCCTCAGTGTCTCAGCCCCAGCATTTT
>-|TRBV5-6|TRBJ2-1|few
CASSSGSDGEQFF
TGTGCCAGCAGCTCGGGGTCAGACGGTGAGCAGTTCTTC
>TRBD1|TRBV18|TRBJ1-1|few
CASSSTGVNTEAFF
TGTGCCAGCTCGTCCACAGGGGTGAACACTGAAGCTTTCTTT
>TRBD2|TRBV7-3|TRBJ2-3|-
CASSLTSLRGGPVDTQYF
TGTGCCAGCAGCTTAACGAGTCTTCGGGGGGGCCCCGTAGATACGCAGTATTTT
>-|TRBV10-3|TRBJ1-4|once
CAISQSGATNEKLFF
TGTGCCATCAGTCAGTCAGGGGCAACTAATGAAAAACTGTTTTTT
>TRBD1|TRBV5-6|TRBJ2-1|-
CASSDTGGSYNEQFF
TGTGCCAGCAGCGACACAGGGGGCTCCTACAATGAGCAGTTCTTC
>TRBD1|TRBV5-1|TRBJ1-4|-
CASSWGQGEEKLFF
TGCGCCAGCAGCTGGGGACAGGGAGAGGAAAAACTGTTTTTT
>-|TRBV19|TRBJ1-5|once
CASRLQGQPQHF
TGTGCCAGTAGGCTACAGGGCCAGCCCCAGCATTTT
>TRBD1|TRBV30|TRBJ2-5|-
CAWNPWTGGLKTQYF
TGTGCCTGGAACCCCTGGACAGGGGGCTTAAAGACCCAGTACTTC
>TRBD2|TRBV19|TRBJ2-1|-
CASSIDGTSGSSYNEQFF
TGTGCCAGTAGTATAGACGGGACTAGCGGCAGCTCCTACAATGAGCAGTTCTTC
>-|TRBV7-2|TRBJ1-5|-
CASSLEVTAGNQPQHF
TGTGCCAGCAGCTTAGAGGTGACAGCGGGTAACCAGCCCCAGCATTTT
>-|TRBV6-1|TRBJ2-2|few
CASSVDRMMTGELFF
TGTGCCAGCAGTGTCGACAGGATGATGACCGGGGAGCTGTTTTTT
>-|TRBV7-8|TRBJ2-1|-
CASSLDAGGFNEQFF
TGTGCCAGCAGCTTAGATGCGGGTGGGTTCAATGAGCAGTTCTTC
>TRBD1|TRBV19|TRBJ1-2|-
CASSNRQGGSYGYTF
TGTGCCAGTAGTAACCGACAGGGGGGGTCCTATGGCTACACCTTC
>-|TRBV27|TRBJ1-2|once
CASSLFRQAGYGYTF
TGTGCCAGCAGTTTATTTCGGCAGGCCGGCTATGGCTACACCTTC
>-|TRBV27|TRBJ1-4|-
CASKTVHNEKLFF
TGTGCCAGCAAGACAGTACATAATGAAAAACTGTTTTTT
>TRBD2|TRBV7-9|TRBJ2-7|few
CASSHTSGRVEEQYF
TGTGCCAGCAGCCATACTAGCGGGAGGGTGGAAGAGCAGTACTTC
>TRBD1|TRBV5-8|TRBJ2-5|-
CASSPWTGEEETQYF
TGTGCCAGCAGCCCATGGACAGGGGAGGAAGAGACCCAGTACTTC
>-|TRBV6-1|TRBJ2-1|few
CASSRQGGNEQFF
TGTGCCAGCAGCCGTCAGGGGGGCAATGAGCAGTTCTTC
>-|TRBV10-3|TRBJ1-1|-
CAISGGGAEAFF
TGTGCCATCAGTGGGGGAGGGGCTGAAGCTTTCTTT
>-|TRBV25-1|TRBJ2-7|-
CASSGNSYEQYF
TGTGCCAGCAGCGGGAACTCCTACGAGCAGTACTTC
>TRBD1|TRBV7-6|TRBJ2-5|-
CASSLGQGAGLRETQYF
TGTGCCAGCAGCTTAGGCCAGGGGGCAGGATTGCGAGAGACCCAGTACTTC
>-|TRBV10-3|TRBJ2-7|-
CAISPSYEHYF
TGTGCCATCAGTCCCTCCTACGAGCACTACTTC
>-|TRBV28|TRBJ2-3|few
CASSFWRDSTDTQYF
TGTGCCAGCAGTTTTTGGAGAGACAGCACAGATACGCAGTATTTT
>TRBD2|TRBV6-6|TRBJ2-3|few
CASSTGTSPDTQYF
TGTGCCAGCAGCACCGGGACTAGCCCAGATACGCAGTATTTT
>-|TRBV7-9|TRBJ2-2|-
CASSYSTANTGELFF
TGTGCCAGCAGCTACTCGACAGCGAACACCGGGGAGCTGTTTTTT
>-|TRBV2|TRBJ1-1|once
CASSAGNTEAFF
TGTGCCAGCAGTGCAGGGAACACTGAAGCTTTCTTT
>-|TRBV25-1|TRBJ1-1|-
CASSLTGLNTEAFF
TGTGCCAGCTCCTTGACAGGACTGAACACTGAAGCTTTCTTT
>TRBD2|TRBV7-9|TRBJ2-3|-
CSSSLQLAGGPSWTDTQYF
TGTTCCAGCAGCTTACAACTAGCGGGAGGGCCCTCATGGACAGATACGCAGTATTTT
>TRBD1|TRBV9|TRBJ2-5|-
CASSSRGLSMETQYF
TGTGCCAGCAGCTCCAGGGGGCTGTCCATGGAGACCCAGTACTTC
>TRBD1|TRBV18|TRBJ1-4|-
CASSAGTGNEKLFF
TGTGCCAGCTCAGCCGGGACAGGGAATGAAAAACTGTTTTTT
>TRBD1|TRBV9|TRBJ1-1|few
CASSVGAGGQLYKAEAFF
TGTGCCAGCAGCGTAGGGGCAGGGGGCCAACTATATAAAGCTGAAGCTTTCTTT
>TRBD1|TRBV6-1|TRBJ2-7|-
CASSEGQGVAYEQYF
TGTGCCAGCAGTGAGGGTCAGGGGGTCGCCTACGAGCAGTACTTC
>TRBD1|TRBV5-6|TRBJ2-1|-
CASSFFRTGMTWDEQFF
TGTGCCAGCAGCTTCTTCCGGACAGGGATGACTTGGGATGAGCAGTTCTTC
>-|TRBV5-4|TRBJ2-2|few
CASSRGTESRLELFF
TGTGCCAGCAGCCGGGGGACGGAGAGCCGACTAGAGCTGTTTTTT
>-|TRBV10-3|TRBJ1-4|-
CAISESEGVVKLFF
TGTGCCATCAGTGAGTCGGAGGGTGTTGTAAAACTGTTTTTT
>TRBD2|TRBV2|TRBJ2-5|-
CATTRSAGGPIPETQYF
TGTGCCACCACCCGGTCAGCGGGGGGGCCGATTCCAGAGACCCAGTACTTC